This T cell receptor (beta chain) was captured by sequencing in a study of shared clonotypes between healthy human individuals (TCRdb year 2020). Looking at the study overall: A few men and a couple of women, aged 18 to 49 years, made up the cohort. For each donor, three plates each were used for CD4 naive and CD4 memory, two plates were used for CD8 naive, and one plate was used for CD8 memory. To estimate repertoire size and how much clonotypes are shared between individuals, the study performed deep sequencing of blood TCR repertoires from 4 to 6 healthy adults. Different laboratories and diverse techniques were used to prepare libraries and sequence TCR repertoires, to increase sequencing depth and limit assay-specific biases. Per donor, leukapheresis produced somewhere between about 0.9 and 9.5 billion PBMCs.

TCR CDR3 regions were amplified from genomic DNA by multiplex PCR using the deep immunoSEQ assay. Genomic DNA extracted from each cell subset was distributed evenly over all wells of several immunoSEQ 96-well plates, and each plate served as one replicate. Each replicate PCR for sorted subsets received about 210 ng genomic DNA, equal to some 32,000 T cell genomes. The purified libraries were quantified using a Qubit 3.0 fluorometer, sized with a Bioanalyzer 2100, and then quantified again using the KAPA Library Quantification kit. Every immunoSEQ 96-well plate was sequenced on a dedicated single-read 150-cycle Illumina NextSeq 550 flow cell. The original pipeline was this. The immunoSEQ output contained only junctional sequences without quality scores, so filtering could not match that applied to full-length reads. Sequences were annotated with PyIR, a Python wrapper for IgBLAST v1.9, using IMGT germline references to assign V/J genes and CDR3. Reads were removed for weak V/J assignments (E-value above 1e-6), missing CDR3, stop codons, out-of-frame junctions, or ambiguous translated residues. V3J clonotypes were defined as sequences sharing the same inferred V gene, J gene, and CDR3 amino acid sequence. Percentage overlap between repertoires was calculated by dividing the number of shared unique clonotypes by the size of the smaller repertoire. Repertoire richness was assessed with RTK rarefaction, the Chao1 estimator, and Recon v2.1 estimates of unobserved clonotypes. Generation probabilities were computed with OLGA for all TCRbeta clonotypes obtained by the gDNA method from several donors. Here the immuneACCESS table is served through TCRdb, limited to in-frame sequences with V and J called. Missing clones are a known gap in these copies; in checked studies unresolved V genes cover under half, and the rest lacks a known reason. V, J and clone size are taken as reported in that table, and D and trimming were inferred from the DNA itself. This sample is represented by some 2.1 million clones; just under 95% of them were singletons. The ten biggest clones cover about 1.1% of the sample.

CD8 naive samples consisted of CD45RO-negative cells that were positively selected for CCR7, yielding a CD45RA+CCR7+ population without TemRA cells. Donors were healthy HIV-negative adults with no recently reported acute infections or vaccinations. Every donor was a Caucasian adult living in Nashville, Tennessee, USA. Blood was obtained by leukapheresis, after which PBMCs were separated by Ficoll-Histopaque density gradient centrifugation and cryopreserved in liquid nitrogen vapor phase. Analytical flow cytometry was used to check the purity and quantity of each magnetically sorted T cell population. Genomic DNA was isolated from every sorted fraction and measured by UV absorbance on a Nanodrop 2000c. What the research found in general, with its limitations: When a few donors were compared, the shared fraction of clonotypes was roughly 4.8% for naive CD4, approximately 3.5% for naive CD8, 2.3% for memory CD4, and 0.35% to 0.4% for memory CD8. Based on pairwise subsampling, the degree of clonotype sharing among donors was expected to be affected by sequencing depth. Rarefaction of sorted-subset datasets indicated incomplete sequencing despite the large sequencing depth. Compared with non-shared clonotypes, clonotypes shared by all four sorted-subset donors had higher generation probabilities. The small number of donors limited the genetic and exposure-history diversity represented. Estimated clonotype richness was generally larger for naive than for memory subsets. Sampling was limited to blood, and TCR repertoires in tissue likely differ from TCR repertoires in blood.

V was cut back by 0 bases and J by 3 bases, leaving a gap of 15 bases between them. CDR3 length: 18 amino acids, cysteine to phenylalanine. Only the CDR3 part of the read is kept: 54 bases, read in frame from the first base. CDR1 LGHNA and CDR2 YSLEER were looked up in the germline V gene. Notes on this clone: Its cognate antigen has yet to be identified. Base quality data are lacking; no much larger clone is found one base away.

This sequence originates from a man aged 18 to 29 in good health. The V and J segments used are TRBV4-3 and TRBJ1-6; TRBD1 is a weak D gene call, 5 bases matching. Material: naive CD8+ T cells sorted from blood. In light of the paper, this sample's cell subset or site label describes: CD45RA+CCR7+. The nucleotide sequence reads as follows: TGCGCCAGCAGCCAAGATCGGTCGAGGGGATTCTATAATTCACCCCTCCACTTT. It translates as CASSQDRSRGFYNSPLHF.